This T cell receptor (beta chain) was profiled in a study of blood T cell repertoires in COVID-19. Trimming removed 6 bases from V and 3 bases from J; junction bases left unmatched: 9. CDR3 length: 16 residues. Germline assignment: CDR1 SGHTA and CDR2 FQGNSA. Sequencing used immunoSEQ multiplex PCR; TCRdb keeps in-frame clones, though not all of them. The sample has roughly 290,000 clones, around 90% seen once. The source material was peripheral blood. The receptor's source is a woman in her 30s with COVID-19, enrolled during active disease. V gene TRBV7-2 combines with J gene TRBJ1-2; 11 nucleotides match TRBD1. This CDR3 reads CASRSRTGGSYYGYTF. DNA for the CDR3: TGTGCCAGCAGGTCTCGGACAGGGGGCAGCTACTATGGCTACACCTTC.